Presented here are 29 T cell receptor beta chains from one specimen sequenced in a study of T-cell memory formation after mild COVID-19. TCRdb recomputed calls from the 5' RACE reads with MiXCR, one row per CDR3 protein. Of 250,000 to 350,000 distinct CDR3 sequences in the sample, 15% to 20% were seen once. Sequencing input: PBMCs or a T cell subset sorted from them (not recorded which). The receptors shown here come from a man aged 18 to 29 who had mild COVID-19 (a few samples of this study predate the infection). Cell type and time point are not known.

This clonotype appeared once. V and J are TRBV7-2 and TRBJ2-7, with D uncertain. Germline CDR1 reads SGHTA; CDR2 reads FQGNSA. V was trimmed by 7 bases and J by 4 bases, leaving 8 bases between them. The CDR3 sequence is 11 residues long. The CDR3 region has the DNA TGTGCCAGCACCCAGGCGTACGAGCAGTACTTC. Residues: CASTQAYEQYF.

The rearrangement joins TRBV7-9 to TRBJ2-7; D uncertain. V gave up 6 bases and J gave up 3 bases, with 12 bases separating them. CDR1 SEHNR and CDR2 FQNEAQ come from the germline V gene (reference sequence). The CDR3 is 13 residues long. CDR3 coding DNA: TGTGCCAGCAGTCTCGGCGATTTCTACGAGCAGTACGTC. Protein sequence: CASSLGDFYEQYV.

This clonotype was seen a few times. The J gene is TRBJ1-5, the V gene TRBV7-2, with D possibly matching TRBD1 (6 bases). The CDR3 covers 13 residues. V lost 5 bases to trimming and J lost 4 bases, with 9 bases between them. The germline V gene encodes CDR1 SGHTA and CDR2 FQGNSA. CDR3: CASSADRNQPQHF. The CDR3, as DNA: TGTGCCAGCAGCGCGGACAGAAATCAGCCCCAGCATTTT.

This clonotype has at least ten counts. The chain uses TRBV7-6 and TRBJ2-5, with D possibly matching TRBD2 (7 bases). The V end lost 7 bases, the J end lost 5 bases, and 17 bases lay between the germline ends. This CDR3 is built from 14 residues. Germline loops: CDR1 SGHVS, CDR2 FNYEAQ. The CDR3 protein is CASTKGWGGETQYF. For the CDR3, the DNA is TGTGCCAGCACCAAAGGCTGGGGGGGCGAGACCCAGTACTTC.

This clonotype occurred a few times. DNA for the CDR3: TGTGCCAGCACAAGCACCGGACAGGGACGTTCACCCCTCCACTTT. Encoded protein: CASTSTGQGRSPLHF. V gene TRBV28 combines with J gene TRBJ1-6; 8 positions match TRBD1. From germline, CDR1 is MDHEN and CDR2 SYDVKM. CDR3 length equals 15 residues. The V gene end was trimmed by 7 bases and the J gene end by 9 bases; junction bases not matched to a gene: 11.

The chain recombines TRBV15 with TRBJ1-2; possibly TRBD1 for D (5 bases). CDR1 is LNHNV and CDR2 is YYDKDF in the germline V gene (reference sequence). CDR3 length: 13 amino acids. V lost 4 bases and J 8 bases, leaving 14 bases between the germline ends. The CDR3, as DNA: TGTGCCACCAGCATGCGGGGGACGTTCGGCTACACCTTC. This codes for CATSMRGTFGYTF.

This chain joins TRBV10-3 and TRBJ2-3, with TRBD1 matching 7 bases. The CDR3 is made up of 11 amino acids. Unmatched junction bases numbered 2, after V lost 10 bases and J lost 4 bases. Germline loops: CDR1 ENHRY, CDR2 SYGVKD. This chain's CDR3 is CATQGPDTQYF. In DNA, the CDR3 is TGTGCCACACAGGGGCCAGATACGCAGTATTTT.

The table lists this clonotype with many counts. The rearrangement uses TRBV7-6 and TRBJ2-4; D possibly corresponds to TRBD1 (5 bases). This CDR3 has 15 residues. Deletions cut 5 bases from V and 3 bases from J, with 14 bases between. The germline CDR1 and CDR2 sequences are SGHVS and FNYEAQ. The CDR3 DNA sequence: TGTGCCAGCAGCCCCCTGGAAGGGGTCAAAAACATTCAGTACTTC. This encodes CASSPLEGVKNIQYF.

The chain carries TRBV7-2 and TRBJ1-6; 7 nucleotides match TRBD1. This CDR3 has 14 amino acids. Per germline, CDR1 SGHTA and CDR2 FQGNSA. Losses at the gene ends were 5 bases for V and 10 bases for J; bases not matched to a gene: 8. The CDR3 sequence is CASSPRQGESPLHF. In DNA form, the CDR3 reads TGTGCCAGCAGCCCACGACAGGGTGAATCACCCCTCCACTTT.

J is TRBJ2-7 and V is TRBV24-1, with D perhaps matching TRBD2 (6 bases). CDR1 and CDR2 from the germline V gene are KGHDR and SFDVKD. V was trimmed by 4 bases and J by 2 bases, leaving 20 bases between them. The CDR3 has 17 amino acids. The CDR3: CATSDKARELGPYEQYF. CDR3 bases: TGTGCCACCAGTGACAAAGCCCGGGAGCTGGGACCCTACGAGCAGTACTTC.

This clonotype was seen a handful of times. This chain connects TRBV6-5 to TRBJ2-1; D is unresolved. The CDR3 consists of 17 residues. V was trimmed by 0 bases and J by 5 bases, leaving 17 bases between them. Germline CDR1 reads MNHEY; CDR2 reads SVGAGI. The CDR3: CASSYSTWSSGNNEQFF. The CDR3 DNA is TGTGCCAGCAGTTACTCGACGTGGTCTAGTGGCAACAATGAGCAGTTCTTC.

This clonotype was counted a few times. The chain carries TRBV7-2 and TRBJ1-6; D is unresolved. This CDR3 spans 12 amino acids. Germline CDR1 SGHTA, CDR2 FQGNSA. V gave up 4 bases and J gave up 13 bases, with 11 bases separating them. CDR3 coding DNA: TGTGCCAGCAGCTACTCCGGGCGGCCCCTCCACTTT. Protein: CASSYSGRPLHF.

The gene calls are TRBV7-9 and TRBJ2-4; a weak D match, TRBD1 (5 bases). From germline, CDR1 is SEHNR and CDR2 FQNEAQ (reference sequence). Trimming left V 1 base short and J 3 bases short, with 13 bases between. CDR3 length equals 16 residues. CDR3 in DNA: TGTGCCAGCAGCTTAGGGGTCGGCAGGGTCAAAAACATTCAGTACTTC. Translated, it gives CASSLGVGRVKNIQYF.

This clonotype was seen only a few times. The chain uses TRBV5-1 and TRBJ2-6, with D maybe TRBD1 (5 bases). With 4 bases removed from V and 0 bases from J, the gap between germline ends came to 20 bases. The germline V gene has CDR1 SGHRS and CDR2 YFSETQ. The CDR3 runs 19 residues. As DNA, the CDR3 is TGCGCCAGCAGCCGTCTGAGTGGGGCCTTACTCTCTGGGGCCAACGTCCTGACTTTC. Translating gives CASSRLSGALLSGANVLTF.

There are a few counts of this clonotype. The chain couples TRBV12-3 or TRBV12-4 to TRBJ1-1; D gene uncertain. The V and J ends lost 2 bases and 4 bases respectively, with 8 bases between them. The CDR3 is 13 residues long. The CDR3 loop reads CASSLSTFTEAFF. DNA of the CDR3: TGTGCCAGCAGTTTATCAACCTTCACTGAAGCTTTCTTT.

In its sample, this clonotype was seen a few times. V and J are TRBV12-3 or TRBV12-4 and TRBJ1-5; a weak D match, TRBD1 (5 bases). The CDR3 has 15 amino acids. Trimming removed 4 bases from V and 2 bases from J, with 12 bases in between. Here the CDR3 reads CASSSGRVGNQPQHF. CDR3 bases: TGTGCCAGCAGTTCAGGCAGGGTTGGCAATCAGCCCCAGCATTTT.

In this sample, this clonotype turned up a few times. The chain uses TRBV20-1 and TRBJ1-1, with 9 bases matching TRBD1. V was pared by 5 bases and J by 0 bases, with 10 bases of the junction left unmatched. The CDR3 extends over 16 amino acids. From germline, CDR1 is DFQATT and CDR2 SNEGSKA (reference sequence). In DNA, the CDR3 is TGCAGTGCTCCCGGGACAGGGAGATTGATGAACACTGAAGCTTTCTTT. Its protein product is CSAPGTGRLMNTEAFF.

In this sample, this clonotype turned up a few times. The chain recombines TRBV12-3 or TRBV12-4 with TRBJ1-5; D unclear. CDR3 length equals 14 residues. Trimming left V 3 bases short and J 6 bases short, with 12 bases between. CDR3 sequence reads: CASSLAGYGQPQHF. The CDR3, as DNA: TGTGCCAGCAGTTTGGCGGGGTACGGTCAGCCCCAGCATTTT.

This clonotype was seen repeatedly, ten times or more. The rearrangement uses TRBV7-9 and TRBJ2-5; a possible D gene is TRBD2 (6 bases). The CDR3 consists of 16 residues. Germline CDR1 reads SEHNR; CDR2 reads FQNEAQ (reference sequence). V gave up 5 bases and J gave up 5 bases, with 21 bases separating them. In DNA form, the CDR3 reads TGTGCCAGCAGCCCCCTGGGGGGACGGCGGGACGAGACCCAGTACTTC. Encoded protein: CASSPLGGRRDETQYF.

The rearrangement links TRBV19 to TRBJ2-1, with D hard to call. The germline V gene encodes CDR1 LNHDA and CDR2 SQIVND (reference sequence). CDR3 length equals 14 residues. Trimming took 9 bases from V and 0 from J, leaving 12 bases between them. CDR3 sequence: CASHGQSSYNEQFF. DNA for the CDR3: TGTGCCAGCCACGGGCAGAGCTCCTACAATGAGCAGTTCTTC.

The genes are TRBV5-4 and TRBJ2-7; the match to TRBD1 covers 9 bases. Germline values: CDR1 SGHNT, CDR2 YYREEE (reference sequence). This CDR3 contains 13 residues. The V segment lost 4 bases and the J segment 5 bases; nucleotides outside the gene matches: 4. The CDR3 region has the DNA TGTGCCAGCAGCAAACAGGGGGCGGACGAGCAGTACGTC. Amino acid sequence: CASSKQGADEQYV.

The chain links TRBV5-1 to TRBJ1-4; the match to TRBD1 covers 7 bases. CDR1 and CDR2 from the germline V gene are SGHRS and YFSETQ. The trim removed 2 bases at V and 6 bases at J, leaving 7 bases unmatched. The CDR3 spans 15 residues. The CDR3 DNA sequence: TGCGCCAGCAGCTTCCGGACAGGCGGCGATGAAAAACTGTTTTTT. It yields the protein CASSFRTGGDEKLFF.

This clonotype was counted only a few times. This chain connects TRBV28 to TRBJ2-3; weak D call: TRBD1 (5 bases). Trimming cost V 8 bases and J 3 bases, with 18 bases left between them. This CDR3 has 15 amino acids. Per germline, CDR1 MDHEN and CDR2 SYDVKM. The CDR3 here is CASLGSTEGTDTQYF. The CDR3 bases are TGTGCCAGCCTAGGGTCGACAGAAGGTACAGATACGCAGTATTTT.

This clonotype was counted between two and nine times. V and J are TRBV11-2 and TRBJ2-2, with TRBD1 identical over 7 bases. Trimming cost V 2 bases and J 1 base; bases outside gene matches: 7. Germline assignment: CDR1 SGHAT and CDR2 FQNNGV. The CDR3 has 17 amino acids. This CDR3 reads CASSLHSQGENTGELFF. The CDR3 region has the DNA TGTGCCAGCAGCTTACATTCCCAGGGGGAGAACACCGGGGAGCTGTTTTTT.

In this sample, this clonotype turned up a few times. The genes are TRBV7-2 and TRBJ1-1; tentatively, D is TRBD1 (6 bases). V lost 6 bases and J lost 7, with 12 bases in between. The CDR3 is 12 residues long. Germline V lookup: CDR1 SGHTA, CDR2 FQGNSA. The CDR3 protein is CASRAGGHEAFF. The CDR3, as DNA: TGTGCCAGCAGAGCGGGGGGCCATGAAGCTTTCTTT.

The rearrangement uses TRBV3-1 and TRBJ2-1; 9 positions match TRBD1. The ends lost 7 bases at V and 9 bases at J; junction bases unmatched: 10. The CDR3 spans 14 residues. Germline lookup yields CDR1 LGHDT and CDR2 YNNKEL (reference sequence). The CDR3 reads CASMGPTGGGEQFF. The DNA for the CDR3 is TGTGCCAGCATGGGGCCCACAGGGGGCGGTGAGCAGTTCTTC.

Ten or more counts support this clonotype. V usage is TRBV25-1 and J usage is TRBJ2-5, with 10 bases that match TRBD2. The trim removed 0 bases at V and 2 bases at J, leaving 9 bases unmatched. Germline CDR1 reads MGHDK; CDR2 reads SYGVNS. The CDR3 runs 18 residues. The DNA of the CDR3 is TGTGCCAGCAGTGAATATCTCGGGCTAGCGGGGGAGCAAGAGACCCAGTACTTC. It is translated as CASSEYLGLAGEQETQYF.

This clonotype was seen a few times. This chain connects TRBV10-3 to TRBJ1-1; no firm D call. This CDR3 is 11 amino acids long. The V gene lost 3 bases and the J gene lost 10 bases, with 9 bases spanning the gap. Germline values: CDR1 ENHRY, CDR2 SYGVKD. CDR3 loop: CAISEEGSAFF. DNA for the CDR3: TGTGCCATCAGTGAAGAGGGTTCAGCTTTCTTT.

This clonotype was counted a few times. This sequence joins TRBV6-1 and TRBJ1-4; no definite D call. Trimming cost V 3 bases and J 5 bases, with 7 bases left between them. The germline gives CDR1 MNHNS, CDR2 SASEGT. The CDR3 contains 13 residues. DNA of the CDR3: TGTGCCAGCAGTGAGAGGTCGAATGAAAAACTGTTTTTT. This sequence encodes CASSERSNEKLFF.